What follows describes a single T cell receptor (beta chain). The antigen is not known. This sample stems from a study of T cells in Graves' hyperthyroidism and ophthalmopathy. Study background: Upon initial diagnosis and before any treatment, peripheral blood was collected.

General study points: From stable hyperthyroidism, ophthalmopathy was set apart by a 13 V-J model.

What was amplified from RNA transcripts were TCR beta CDR3 regions. An initial round of RT-PCR targeting the TCR CDR3 relied on the HTBI primer set. TCRdb fed the multiplex PCR reads into MiXCR, producing one record per CDR3 protein. Of approximately 260,000 distinct CDR3 sequences in the sample, 13% to 15% were seen once. The sample, blood from the first hyperthyroidism diagnosis, precedes any ophthalmopathy symptoms. This TCR was recovered from a woman aged 45 to 65 with Graves' hyperthyroidism that later progressed to Graves' ophthalmopathy. The sequenced material came from blood.

The CDR3: CASRTHSYNSPLHF. As DNA, the CDR3 is TGTGCCAGTAGGACCCATAGCTATAATTCACCCCTCCACTTT. The genes are TRBV19 and TRBJ1-6; D is undetermined. Trimming removed 6 bases from V and 3 bases from J, with 9 bases in between. CDR3 size: 14 residues. Germline values: CDR1 LNHDA, CDR2 SQIVND (reference sequence).